What follows describes a single T cell receptor (beta chain). This specimen belongs to a study of blood T cell repertoires in COVID-19. Study information: Acute and convalescent COVID-19 specimens originated in the United States, Italy and Spain. PBMCs, B-cell-depleted T cells, or T cells provided the cDNA or gDNA that made up the material.

Per the original data handling: Amplifying reference gene primers gave estimates of nucleated cell counts. Assay used: immunoSEQ multiplex PCR; TCRdb lists only in-frame clones, some missing. V and J calls plus clone size are reproduced from that table; the DNA served to infer D and trimming. The sample has about 200,000 clones, 84% seen once. Trimming left V 1 base short and J 0 bases short, with 10 bases between. This CDR3 spans 16 amino acids. Germline CDR1 and CDR2: SGHRS and YFSETQ. The source material was peripheral blood. The TCR was taken from a human donor in a cohort sampled during active COVID-19. This chain links TRBV5-1 with TRBJ1-4, with D perhaps TRBD1 (6 bases). This CDR3 is CASSLNRDATNEKLFF. The CDR3 nucleotides are TGCGCCAGCAGCTTGAACAGGGACGCAACTAATGAAAAACTGTTTTTT.